This T cell receptor (beta chain) was documented in a study of neoadjuvant anti-PD-1 for oral cavity cancer. The CDR3 has 14 residues. CDR1 is MNHEY, CDR2 SVGAGI, per germline. The trim removed 6 bases at V and 5 bases at J, leaving 4 bases unmatched. The patients had HPV-negative, locally advanced oral cavity squamous cell carcinoma. The table came from immunoSEQ multiplex PCR; TCRdb's copy has only in-frame clones and leaves some out. The table has 30,000 to 35,000 clones, approximately 87% seen once. The chain recombines TRBV6-5 with TRBJ1-4; 9 bases are a match to TRBD1. This receptor was taken from a person aged 35 to 85 with oral cavity squamous cell carcinoma. The sample was PBMCs, taken before nivolumab (anti-PD-1) treatment. The CDR3 region is CASSRQGGNEKLFF. As DNA, the CDR3 is TGTGCCAGCAGCCGACAGGGGGGGAATGAAAAACTGTTTTTT.